This TCR beta chain came from a study of T cells in Graves' hyperthyroidism and ophthalmopathy. This clonotype was seen more than once but under ten times. The TCR beta CDR3 regions underwent amplification using RNA transcripts as the source. The study used the HTBI primer set for a first-round RT-PCR of the TCR CDR3. TCRdb fed the multiplex PCR reads into MiXCR, producing one record per CDR3 protein. The sample has hundreds of thousands of distinct CDR3 sequences, roughly 15% seen once. The CDR3 contains 14 residues. V was clipped by 0 bases and J by 2 bases, with 8 bases between them. Germline-derived CDR1 and CDR2 are DFQATT and SNEGSKA (reference sequence).

The receptor was isolated from a woman aged 50 to 65 with Graves' ophthalmopathy. Sequences were obtained from blood. The J gene is TRBJ1-5, the V gene TRBV20-1; no clear D gene. CDR3 loop: CSARDLEGNQPQHF. For the CDR3, the DNA is TGCAGTGCTAGAGATTTGGAGGGCAATCAGCCCCAGCATTTT.